The clone carrying this TCR beta chain came up once. Its matching antigen is unknown. The data were obtained in a study of T cell responses to AZD1222 COVID-19 vaccine. Points from the study as a whole: Mostly white British, mostly female donors; authors suggested clonal diversity may be underestimated.

CDR1 is SGHTA, CDR2 FQGNSA, per germline. Deletions cut 1 base from V and 8 bases from J, with 11 bases between. This CDR3 contains 14 residues. The method was immunoSEQ multiplex PCR; TCRdb's version includes in-frame clones alone and lacks a portion of them. The repertoire consists of under 150,000 clones, with roughly nine tenths occurring once and the leading ten covering around 30%. The chain couples TRBV7-2 to TRBJ1-4; D ambiguous. This specimen was peripheral blood, taken on day 0 of AZD1222 vaccination. This TCR derives from an adult in good health. The CDR3 region has the DNA TGTGCCAGCAGCTTAGAGTGGTCGGGGGAAAAACTGTTTTTT. This encodes CASSLEWSGEKLFF.